This TCR beta chain was retrieved from a study of cytomegalovirus exposure and HLA in healthy donors. PCR primers comprised 60 Vbeta and 13 Jbeta primers. Repertoires were generated with immunoSEQ multiplex PCR, while TCRdb's copy carries only in-frame clones and drops some. This sample contains more than 130,000 clones. V lost 0 bases and J 4 bases, leaving 10 bases between the germline ends. Germline CDR1 is SGHKS and CDR2 is YYEKEE (reference sequence). The CDR3 extends over 14 amino acids. V usage is TRBV5-5 and J usage is TRBJ1-2; D gene unclear. The TCR comes from a man aged 40-50 years in good health and CMV-seronegative. The sample consisted of PBMCs. DNA of the CDR3: TGTGCCAGCAGCTTGGATGCGGGAACCTATGGCTACACCTTC. Protein sequence: CASSLDAGTYGYTF.